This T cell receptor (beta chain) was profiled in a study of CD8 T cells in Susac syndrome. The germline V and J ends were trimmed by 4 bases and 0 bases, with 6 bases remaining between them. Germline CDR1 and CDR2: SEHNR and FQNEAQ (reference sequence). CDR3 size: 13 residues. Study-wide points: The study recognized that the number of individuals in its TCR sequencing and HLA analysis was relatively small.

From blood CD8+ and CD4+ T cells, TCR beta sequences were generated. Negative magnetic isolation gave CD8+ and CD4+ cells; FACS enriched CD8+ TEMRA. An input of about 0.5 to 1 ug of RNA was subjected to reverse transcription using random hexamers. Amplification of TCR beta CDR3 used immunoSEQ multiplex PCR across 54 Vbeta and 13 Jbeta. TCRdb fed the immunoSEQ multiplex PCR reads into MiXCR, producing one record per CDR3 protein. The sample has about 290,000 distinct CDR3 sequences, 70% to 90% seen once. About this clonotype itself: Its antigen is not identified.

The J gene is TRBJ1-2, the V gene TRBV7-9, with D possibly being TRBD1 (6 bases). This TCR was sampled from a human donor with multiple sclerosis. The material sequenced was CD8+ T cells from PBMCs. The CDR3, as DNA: TGTGCCAGCAGCTCAGGGGCTAACTATGGCTACACCTTC. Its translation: CASSSGANYGYTF.